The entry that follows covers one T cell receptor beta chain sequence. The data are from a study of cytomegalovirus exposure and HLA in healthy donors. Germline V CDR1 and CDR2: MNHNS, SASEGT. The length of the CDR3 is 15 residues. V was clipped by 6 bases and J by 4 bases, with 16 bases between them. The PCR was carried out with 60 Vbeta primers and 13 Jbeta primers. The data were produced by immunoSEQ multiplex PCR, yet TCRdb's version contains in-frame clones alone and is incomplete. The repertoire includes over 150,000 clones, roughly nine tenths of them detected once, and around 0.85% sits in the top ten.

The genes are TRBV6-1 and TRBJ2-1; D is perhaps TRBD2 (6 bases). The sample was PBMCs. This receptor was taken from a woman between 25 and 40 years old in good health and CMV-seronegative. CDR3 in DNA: TGTGCCAGCAGGGGAGGCGGGATCTTATACAATGAGCAGTTCTTC. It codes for CASRGGGILYNEQFF.